Listed here are 15 T cell receptor beta chains from one sample, sequenced in a study of blood T cells in healthy people across ages. Using a J-beta primer mix together with a sample-barcoded 5' primer, a second PCR was run for roughly 6 to 11 cycles. TCRdb redid the calling of the 5' RACE reads with MiXCR, one entry per CDR3 protein. Of 800,000 to 1,000,000 distinct CDR3 sequences in the sample, about 48% were seen once. What was sequenced was blood. These receptors all stem from a man in his thirties or forties in good health.

This clonotype has only a few counts. V and J are TRBV2 and TRBJ2-3; TRBD1 matches 8 bases. CDR3 length equals 15 residues. With V trimmed by 6 bases and J by 1 base, 6 bases remained unmatched. Germline CDR1 reads SNHLY; CDR2 reads FYNNEI. The CDR3 sequence is CASRPTGAGTDTQYF. The CDR3 nucleotides are TGTGCCAGCAGGCCGACAGGGGCTGGCACAGATACGCAGTATTTT.

This clonotype was seen only a few times. The CDR3 region has the DNA TGTGCCAGCAGGGCTGGACTCTCCTACAATGAGCAGTTCTTC. This encodes CASRAGLSYNEQFF. This chain joins TRBV6-5 and TRBJ2-1; D perhaps matches TRBD2 (5 bases). The germline CDR1 and CDR2 sequences are MNHEY and SVGAGI. The CDR3 has 14 amino acids. V lost 6 bases and J 0 bases, leaving 9 bases between the germline ends.

This clonotype was picked up one time. The gene calls are TRBV27 and TRBJ2-6; the match to TRBD1 covers 12 bases. Germline V gene data show CDR1 as MNHEY and CDR2 as SMNVEV (reference sequence). This CDR3 has 18 amino acids. J gave up 3 bases and V 8 bases, and 11 bases lay outside the gene matches. The CDR3 DNA sequence: TGTGCCAGCTCAAACCGGGACAGGGGGCTCTATGGGGCCAACGTCCTGACTTTC. It is translated as CASSNRDRGLYGANVLTF.

In this sample, this clonotype turned up a few times. The CDR3 region has the DNA TGTGCCAGCAGCCCCCGAGGCCAGCGGAAAAACACCGGGGAGCTGTTTTTT. Its translation is CASSPRGQRKNTGELFF. The J gene is TRBJ2-2, the V gene TRBV7-2, with a possible D match to TRBD2 (5 bases). Per the germline V gene, CDR1 is SGHTA and CDR2 is FQGNSA. V was pared by 5 bases and J by 2 bases, with 18 bases between. CDR3 length: 17 amino acids.

The rearrangement uses TRBV13 and TRBJ2-3; possibly TRBD1 for D (5 bases). The ends were cut back, 1 base at V and 0 bases at J, with 11 bases in the middle. The CDR3 extends over 16 amino acids. CDR1 is PRHDT, CDR2 FYEKMQ, per germline (reference sequence). The CDR3 loop reads CASSLERQRSTDTQYF. As DNA, the CDR3 is TGTGCCAGCAGCTTAGAGCGACAGCGCAGCACAGATACGCAGTATTTT.

J is TRBJ2-7 and V is TRBV6-2 or TRBV6-3; 8 nucleotides align to TRBD1. Germline values: CDR1 MNHEY, CDR2 SVGEGT. Losses at the gene ends were 2 bases for V and 4 bases for J; bases not matched to a gene: 10. The CDR3 length is 16 residues. CDR3 sequence reads: CASSYPTGTGIYEQYF. The CDR3 region has the DNA TGTGCCAGCAGTTACCCGACCGGGACAGGAATTTACGAGCAGTACTTC.

CDR3 loop: CASSLGTSGTQYF. The CDR3, as DNA: TGTGCCAGCAGCCTCGGGACTAGCGGGACCCAGTACTTC. The chain recombines TRBV14 with TRBJ2-5, with 11 bases that match TRBD2. The germline V gene has CDR1 SGHDN and CDR2 FVKESK. The CDR3 totals 13 residues. V dropped 4 bases and J dropped 7; count of bases not matched to a gene: 2.

This chain connects TRBV20-1 to TRBJ2-7; TRBD2 agrees at 9 bases. The CDR3 extends over 13 amino acids. Germline values: CDR1 DFQATT, CDR2 SNEGSKA (reference sequence). The V gene end was trimmed by 8 bases and the J gene end by 7 bases; junction bases not matched to a gene: 12. CDR3 protein: CSSGTSSYNEQYF. The CDR3 nucleotides are TGCAGTTCCGGGACTAGCAGTTACAATGAGCAGTACTTC.

This clonotype was picked up one time. This chain uses TRBV7-9 with TRBJ2-1; 8 nucleotides line up with TRBD1. CDR3 length: 15 amino acids. After removal of 3 bases from V and 5 bases from J, the junction contained 6 bases not matched to a gene. The V gene's germline CDR1 is SEHNR and CDR2 FQNEAQ (reference sequence). CDR3 amino acids: CASSFQGAGNNEQFF. The CDR3 bases are TGTGCCAGCAGCTTTCAGGGGGCAGGCAACAATGAGCAGTTCTTC.

The chain combines TRBV2 with TRBJ2-1, with D perhaps TRBD2 (5 bases). The germline gives CDR1 SNHLY, CDR2 FYNNEI. The V end lost 7 bases, the J end lost 3 bases, and 13 bases lay between the germline ends. CDR3 size: 14 residues. The CDR3 DNA sequence: TGTGCCAGCAACCCTCCGGGGTACTACAATGAGCAGTTCTTC. Protein: CASNPPGYYNEQFF.

This clonotype was observed a few times. The chain carries TRBV3-1 and TRBJ2-1; D gene ambiguous. Germline CDR1 LGHDT, CDR2 YNNKEL (reference sequence). V was pared by 1 base and J by 8 bases, with 9 bases between. CDR3 length: 13 residues. As DNA, the CDR3 is TGTGCCAGCAGCCAAGTAGGGCTCCATGAGCAGTTCTTC. Its translation is CASSQVGLHEQFF.

The chain couples TRBV6-2 or TRBV6-3 to TRBJ1-5; 9 bases align to TRBD1. Germline lookup yields CDR1 MNHEY and CDR2 SVGEGT. V shed 5 bases and J 4 bases; nucleotides not matched to a gene: 6. The CDR3 loop spans 15 amino acids. CDR3 bases: TGTGCCAGCAGTATAGCCGGGACAGGGAATCAGCCCCAGCATTTT. Translation: CASSIAGTGNQPQHF.

The rearrangement links TRBV7-8 to TRBJ1-2, with D tentatively TRBD1 (5 bases). Germline V CDR1 and CDR2: SGHVS, FQNEAQ. V lost 6 bases, J lost 2 bases, and 16 bases lay in between. The CDR3 loop spans 15 amino acids. The DNA for the CDR3 is TGTGCCAGCAGTCCAGAACCGGGGGTAAACTATGGCTACACCTTC. This translates into CASSPEPGVNYGYTF.

This rearrangement joins TRBV5-1 to TRBJ2-1, with D possibly TRBD2 on 6 matching bases. Germline assignment: CDR1 SGHRS and CDR2 YFSETQ. This CDR3 is 15 amino acids long. V was clipped by 3 bases and J by 6 bases, with 16 bases between them. The CDR3 nucleotides read TGCGCCAGCAGCTGGGCTAGCGAGGCCCTCAATGAGCAGTTCTTC. This sequence encodes CASSWASEALNEQFF.

There are many counts of this clonotype. The chain employs TRBV18 and TRBJ2-7, with no clear D. The CDR3 sequence is 12 residues long. The germline CDR1 and CDR2 sequences are KGHSH and LQKENI. The V gene lost 4 bases and the J gene lost 2 bases, with 6 bases spanning the gap. The CDR3 loop reads CASSRPPYEQYF. CDR3 DNA sequence: TGTGCCAGCTCACGGCCCCCCTACGAGCAGTACTTC.